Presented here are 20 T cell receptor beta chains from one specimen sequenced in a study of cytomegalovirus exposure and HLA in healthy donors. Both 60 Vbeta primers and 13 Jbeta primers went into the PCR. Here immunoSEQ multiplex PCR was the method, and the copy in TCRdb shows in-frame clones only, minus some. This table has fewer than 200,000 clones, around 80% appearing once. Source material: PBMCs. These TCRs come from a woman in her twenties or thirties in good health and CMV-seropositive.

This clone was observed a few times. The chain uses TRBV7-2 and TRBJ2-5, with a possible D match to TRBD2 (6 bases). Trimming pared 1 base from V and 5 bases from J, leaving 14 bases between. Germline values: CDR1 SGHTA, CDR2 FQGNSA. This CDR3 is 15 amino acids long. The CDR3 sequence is CASSLGLARQETQYF. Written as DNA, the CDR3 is TGTGCCAGCAGCTTAGGGCTAGCGAGGCAGGAGACCCAGTACTTC.

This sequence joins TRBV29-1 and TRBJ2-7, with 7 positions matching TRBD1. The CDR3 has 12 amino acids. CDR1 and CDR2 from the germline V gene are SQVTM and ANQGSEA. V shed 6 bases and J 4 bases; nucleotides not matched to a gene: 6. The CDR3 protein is CSVRGLGYEQYF. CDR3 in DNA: TGCAGCGTCAGGGGGTTGGGTTACGAGCAGTACTTC.

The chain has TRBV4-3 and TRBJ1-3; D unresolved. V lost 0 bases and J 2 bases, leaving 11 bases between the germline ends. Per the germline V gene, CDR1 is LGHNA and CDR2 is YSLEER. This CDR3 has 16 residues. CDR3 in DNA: TGCGCCAGCAGCCAAGATCGATGGCAGGCTGGAAACACCATATATTTT. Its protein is CASSQDRWQAGNTIYF.

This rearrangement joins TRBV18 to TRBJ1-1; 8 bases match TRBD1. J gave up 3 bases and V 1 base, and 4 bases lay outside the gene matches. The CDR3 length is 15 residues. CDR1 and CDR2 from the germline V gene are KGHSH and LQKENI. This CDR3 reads CASSPRAGGHTEAFF. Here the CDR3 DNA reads TGTGCCAGCTCACCACGGGCAGGGGGCCACACTGAAGCTTTCTTT. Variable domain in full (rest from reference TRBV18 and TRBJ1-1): NAGVMQNPRHLVRRRGQEARLRCSPMKGHSHVYWYRQLPEEGLKFMVYLQKENIIDESGMPKERFSAEFPKEGPSILRIQQVVRGDSAAYFCASSPRAGGHTEAFFGQGTRLTVV.

The chain's CDR3 is CASSQARGRVEKLFF. CDR3 bases: TGTGCCAGCAGCCAAGCGAGGGGGCGGGTTGAAAAACTGTTTTTT. This rearrangement joins TRBV4-2 to TRBJ1-4, with 7 bases identical to TRBD1. The V gene's germline CDR1 is LGHNA and CDR2 YNFKEQ. Trimming removed 1 base from V and 7 bases from J; junction bases left unmatched: 6. This CDR3 has 15 amino acids.

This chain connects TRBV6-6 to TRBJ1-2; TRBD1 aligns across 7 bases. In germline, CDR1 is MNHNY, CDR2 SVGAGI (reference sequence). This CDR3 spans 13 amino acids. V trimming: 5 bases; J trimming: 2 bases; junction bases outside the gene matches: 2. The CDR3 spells CASSPGQNYGYTF. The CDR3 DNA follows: TGTGCCAGCAGTCCGGGACAGAACTATGGCTACACCTTC.

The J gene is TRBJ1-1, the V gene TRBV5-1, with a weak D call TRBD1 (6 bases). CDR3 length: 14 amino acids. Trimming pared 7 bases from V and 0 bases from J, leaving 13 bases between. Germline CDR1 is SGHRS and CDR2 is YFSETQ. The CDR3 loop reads CASCSDRLNTEAFF. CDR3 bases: TGCGCCAGCTGCTCTGACAGGTTGAACACTGAAGCTTTCTTT.

The CDR3 region has the DNA TGTGCCAGCAGCTTGCCTGGGGCCGGGGAGACCCAGTACTTC. It is translated as CASSLPGAGETQYF. The chain uses TRBV5-4 and TRBJ2-5, with D perhaps TRBD1 (5 bases). Trimming took 1 base from V and 5 from J, leaving 12 bases between them. Germline CDR1 is SGHNT and CDR2 is YYREEE (reference sequence). CDR3 length: 14 amino acids.

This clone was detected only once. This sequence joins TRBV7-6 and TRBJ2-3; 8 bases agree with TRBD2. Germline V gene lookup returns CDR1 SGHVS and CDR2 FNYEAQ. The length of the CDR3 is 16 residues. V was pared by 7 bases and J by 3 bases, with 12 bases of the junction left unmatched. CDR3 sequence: CASNLGSGGATDTQYF. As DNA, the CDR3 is TGTGCCAGCAACCTAGGATCGGGGGGGGCGACAGATACGCAGTATTTT.

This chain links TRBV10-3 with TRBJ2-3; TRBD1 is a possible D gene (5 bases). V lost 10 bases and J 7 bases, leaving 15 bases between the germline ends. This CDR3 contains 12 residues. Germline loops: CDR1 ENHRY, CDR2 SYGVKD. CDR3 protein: CATMAGPYTQYF. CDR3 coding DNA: TGTGCCACTATGGCAGGGCCGTATACGCAGTATTTT.

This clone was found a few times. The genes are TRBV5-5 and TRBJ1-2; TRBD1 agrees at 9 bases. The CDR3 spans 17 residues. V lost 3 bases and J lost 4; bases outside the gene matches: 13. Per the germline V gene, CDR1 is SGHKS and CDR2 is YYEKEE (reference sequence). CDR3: CASSSYPGQGFSYGYTF. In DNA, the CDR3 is TGTGCCAGCAGCTCGTATCCGGGACAGGGATTTTCCTATGGCTACACCTTC.

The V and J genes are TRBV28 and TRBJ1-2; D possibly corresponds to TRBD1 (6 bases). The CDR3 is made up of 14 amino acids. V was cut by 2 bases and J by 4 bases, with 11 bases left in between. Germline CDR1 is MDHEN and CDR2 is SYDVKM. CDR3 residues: CASSLADRRYGYTF. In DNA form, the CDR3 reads TGTGCCAGCAGTTTAGCCGACAGGCGCTATGGCTACACCTTC.

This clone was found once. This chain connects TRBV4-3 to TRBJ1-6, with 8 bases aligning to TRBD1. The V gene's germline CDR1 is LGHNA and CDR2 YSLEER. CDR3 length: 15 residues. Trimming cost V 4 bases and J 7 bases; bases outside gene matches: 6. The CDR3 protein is CASSRSGTGNSPLHF. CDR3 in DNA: TGCGCCAGCAGCCGCTCCGGGACAGGAAATTCACCCCTCCACTTT.

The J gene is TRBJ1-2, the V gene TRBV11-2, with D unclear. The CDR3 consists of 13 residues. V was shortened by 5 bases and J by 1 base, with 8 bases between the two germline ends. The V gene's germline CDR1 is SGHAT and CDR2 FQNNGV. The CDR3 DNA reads TGTGCCAGCAGCCGAGGTGTTAACTATGGCTACACCTTC. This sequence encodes CASSRGVNYGYTF.

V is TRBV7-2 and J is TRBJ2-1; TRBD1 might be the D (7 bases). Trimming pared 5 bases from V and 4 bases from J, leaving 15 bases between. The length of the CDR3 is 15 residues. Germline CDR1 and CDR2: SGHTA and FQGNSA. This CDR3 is CASSPQGGTYNEQFF. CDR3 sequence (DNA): TGTGCCAGCAGCCCCCAGGGGGGCACATACAATGAGCAGTTCTTC. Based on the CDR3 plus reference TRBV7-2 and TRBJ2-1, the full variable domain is GAGVSQSPSNKVTEKGKDVELRCDPISGHTALYWYRQSLGQGLEFLIYFQGNSAPDKSGLPSDRFSAERTGGSVSTLTIQRTQQEDSAVYLCASSPQGGTYNEQFFGPGTRLTVL.

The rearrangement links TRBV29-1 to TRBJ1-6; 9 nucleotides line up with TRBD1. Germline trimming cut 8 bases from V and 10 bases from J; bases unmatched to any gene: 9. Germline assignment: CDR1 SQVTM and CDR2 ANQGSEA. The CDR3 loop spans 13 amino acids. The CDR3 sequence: CSIRRTGDSPLHF. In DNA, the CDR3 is TGCAGCATACGGAGGACAGGGGACTCACCCCTCCACTTT. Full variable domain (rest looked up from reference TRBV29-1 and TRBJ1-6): SAVISQKPSRDICQRGTSLTIQCQVDSQVTMMFWYRQQPGQSLTLIATANQGSEATYESGFVIDKFPISRPNLTFSTLTVSNMSPEDSSIYLCSIRRTGDSPLHFGNGTRLTVT.

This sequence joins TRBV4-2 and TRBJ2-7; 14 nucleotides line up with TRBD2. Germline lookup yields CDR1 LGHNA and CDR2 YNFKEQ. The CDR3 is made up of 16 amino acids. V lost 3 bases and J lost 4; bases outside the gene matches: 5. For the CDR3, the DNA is TGTGCCAGCAGCCAGACTAGCGGGGGGGCCGGGTACGAGCAGTACTTC. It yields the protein CASSQTSGGAGYEQYF.

This CDR3 is CASSGTSLGGQPQHF. The CDR3 DNA follows: TGTGCCAGCTCAGGCACCAGCCTAGGTGGTCAGCCCCAGCATTTT. The V call is TRBV18, the J call TRBJ1-5; D ambiguous. Trimming cost V 5 bases and J 6 bases, with 17 bases left between them. The CDR3 spans 15 residues. Germline values: CDR1 KGHSH, CDR2 LQKENI.

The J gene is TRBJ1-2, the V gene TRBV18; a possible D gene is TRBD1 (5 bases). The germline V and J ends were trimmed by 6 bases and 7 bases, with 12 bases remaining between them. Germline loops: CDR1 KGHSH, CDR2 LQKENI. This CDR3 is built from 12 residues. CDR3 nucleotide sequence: TGTGCCAGCTCCCCTGACAGCTCTGGCTACACCTTC. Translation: CASSPDSSGYTF.

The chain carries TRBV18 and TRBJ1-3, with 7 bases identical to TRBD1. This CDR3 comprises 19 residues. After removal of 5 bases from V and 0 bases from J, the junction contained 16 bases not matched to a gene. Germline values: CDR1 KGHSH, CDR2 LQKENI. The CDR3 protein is CASSTTNDWDSSSGNTIYF. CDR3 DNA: TGTGCCAGCTCAACTACGAACGACTGGGACAGTTCCTCTGGAAACACCATATATTTT.